The TCR beta chain described here comes from a study of T cells in localized non-small cell lung cancer. The ends lost 2 bases at V and 0 bases at J; junction bases unmatched: 5. Germline CDR1 SGHDN, CDR2 FVKESK. There are 17 residues in the CDR3. Sequencing used immunoSEQ multiplex PCR; TCRdb keeps in-frame clones, though not all of them. The table records some 30,000 clones, approximately 86% of them present only once. The sequencing used peripheral blood mononuclear cells, collected before any cancer treatment. The TCR sequence derives from a man aged 40-75 years with stage III lung adenocarcinoma. V usage is TRBV14 and J usage is TRBJ2-2; TRBD2 matches 8 bases. CDR3 protein: CASSQFFSGANTGELFF. The DNA for the CDR3 is TGTGCCAGCAGCCAATTTTTTAGCGGGGCGAACACCGGGGAGCTGTTTTTT.